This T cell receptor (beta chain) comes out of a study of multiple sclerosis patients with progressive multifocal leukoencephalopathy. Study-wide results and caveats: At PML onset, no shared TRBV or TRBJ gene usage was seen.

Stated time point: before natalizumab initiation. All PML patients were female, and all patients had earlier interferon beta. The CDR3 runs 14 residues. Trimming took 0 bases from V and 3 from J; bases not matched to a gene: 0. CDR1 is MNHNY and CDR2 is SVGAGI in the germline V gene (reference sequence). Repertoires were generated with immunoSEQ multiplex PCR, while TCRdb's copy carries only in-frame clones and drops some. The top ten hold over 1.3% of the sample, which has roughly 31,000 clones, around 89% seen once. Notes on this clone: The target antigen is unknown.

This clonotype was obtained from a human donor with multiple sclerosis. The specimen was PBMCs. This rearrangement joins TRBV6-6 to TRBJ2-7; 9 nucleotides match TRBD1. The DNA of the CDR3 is TGTGCCAGCAGTTACTCGGGACAGGGCTACGAGCAGTACTTC. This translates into CASSYSGQGYEQYF.